This T cell receptor beta chain originates from a study of cytomegalovirus exposure and HLA in healthy donors. Study-level background: The same platform was used for the 90 to 150 validation repertoires as for the approximately 730 first-cohort repertoires, as reported in a later analysis. Study results and caveats: Confirmation in vitro established that a few CMV-associated chains were specific for CMV antigens.

TCRdb's table, derived via immunoSEQ multiplex PCR, lists solely in-frame clones and lacks some. The data hold 100,000 to 150,000 clones, with around nine tenths observed a single time. The junction had 12 bases not matched to a gene; V was cut back by 4 bases and J by 10 bases. Looked up from germline, CDR1 is SGHKS and CDR2 is YYEKEE (reference sequence). This CDR3 has 14 amino acids. As regards this clone: Its antigen is unidentified.

V usage is TRBV5-5 and J usage is TRBJ1-1, with 8 bases lining up with TRBD1. The clonotype was recovered from a man between 25 and 39 years old in good health and CMV-seronegative. Sequenced input: PBMCs. The CDR3 nucleotides are TGTGCCAGCAGCCAAGACAGGGGAAGTCTAGCAGCTTTCTTT. This translates into CASSQDRGSLAAFF. The complete variable domain, with remaining parts taken from reference TRBV5-5 and TRBJ1-1, reads DAGVTQSPTHLIKTRGQQVTLRCSPISGHKSVSWYQQVLGQGPQFIFQYYEKEERGRGNFPDRFSARQFPNYSSELNVNALLLGDSALYLCASSQDRGSLAAFFGQGTRLTVV.